This passage covers 2 T cell receptor beta chains from one sample sequenced in a study of blood T cells in healthy people across ages. PCR was performed a second time for about 7 to 11 cycles using a sample-barcoded 5' primer and a J-beta primer mix. TCRdb independently ran MiXCR on the 5' RACE reads; one entry per CDR3 protein. Here the sample spans more than 1 million distinct CDR3 sequences, 35% to 50% being singletons. Source material: blood. The receptor source for this set is a woman in her sixties or seventies in good health.

The chain has TRBV15 and TRBJ2-7, with D perhaps assigned TRBD1 or TRBD2 (5 bases each). The CDR3 is 13 amino acids. Trimming took 10 bases from V and 0 from J, leaving 13 bases between them. Germline V gives CDR1 LNHNV, CDR2 YYDKDF (reference sequence). The CDR3 here is CASRGVGSYEQYF. CDR3 coding DNA: TGTGCCAGCCGAGGGGTAGGCTCCTACGAGCAGTACTTC.

This clonotype was observed a few times. The chain employs TRBV9 and TRBJ2-1, with D perhaps assigned TRBD1 or TRBD2 (5 bases each). V lost 0 bases and J lost 12, with 19 bases in between. The CDR3 sequence is 15 residues long. CDR1 and CDR2 (germline): SGDLS, YYNGEE. CDR3 sequence: CASSVEQDPLRGQFF. The CDR3 DNA sequence: TGTGCCAGCAGCGTAGAACAGGACCCTCTACGGGGGCAGTTCTTC.